The clone carrying this TCR beta chain appeared a few times. The antigen is undetermined. This entry belongs to a study of T cells after yellow fever vaccination. Study conclusions and caveats: Re-detected after boosting: most primary clones, 96% of CD4 and roughly 88% of CD8.

There are 13 residues in the CDR3. Trimming left V 4 bases short and J 3 bases short, with 13 bases between. The germline V gene has CDR1 DFQATT and CDR2 SNEGSKA (reference sequence). TCRdb reprocessed the 5' RACE reads with MiXCR, giving one entry per CDR3 protein. The table shows some 200,000 distinct CDR3 sequences, with about 10% occurring only once. This sample comprised CD8+ T cells sorted from PBMCs, obtained 15 days after the yellow fever booster vaccination. This clonotype originated in a man younger than 30 who received the YFV17D yellow fever vaccine. This sequence joins TRBV20-1 and TRBJ2-7; D is unclear. The CDR3 spells CSATGREHYEQYF. The CDR3 bases are TGCAGTGCTACAGGCAGAGAACACTACGAGCAGTACTTC.